The 22 T cell receptor beta chains presented below share a single source sample, sequenced in a study of OX40 agonist ivuxolimab in advanced cancers. Libraries were prepared through the immunoSEQ multiplex PCR assay. Held by TCRdb, this immuneACCESS table contains in-frame sequences only and omits some clones. Under half of the omission traces to an unresolved V gene where checked; the cause of the rest is unknown. The table for this sample lists 55,000 to 80,000 clones; approximately 85% of them were counted only once. Less than 1.2% of the sample belongs to the ten largest clones. This material consisted of CD4+ or CD8+ T cells sorted from blood, taken in a trial of the OX40 agonist ivuxolimab. These receptors were collected from an adult with an advanced solid tumor such as melanoma, head and neck, liver or kidney cancer.

The DNA for the CDR3 is TGTGCCAGCAGCCCCGGACTAGCGGGGGAAGGGGGGGAGACCCAGTACTTC. Translated, it gives CASSPGLAGEGGETQYF. The chain uses TRBV4-2 and TRBJ2-5; 13 nucleotides agree with TRBD2. The CDR3 has 17 amino acids. Germline V gene lookup returns CDR1 LGHNA and CDR2 YNFKEQ. Trimming took 4 bases from V and 5 from J; bases not matched to a gene: 10.

This clone was seen more than once but under ten times. The CDR3 region is CASRTDSSTDTQYF. CDR3 bases: TGTGCCAGCAGGACTGACTCTAGCACAGATACGCAGTATTTT. The chain joins TRBV6-6 to TRBJ2-3, with D hard to call. Germline lookup yields CDR1 MNHNY and CDR2 SVGAGI (reference sequence). The CDR3 runs to 14 residues. Trimming cost V 6 bases and J 0 bases, with 10 bases left between them.

V and J are TRBV2 and TRBJ2-5; 8 bases are shared with TRBD1. J gave up 5 bases and V 5 bases, and 7 bases lay outside the gene matches. The germline V gene encodes CDR1 SNHLY and CDR2 FYNNEI. The CDR3 loop spans 14 amino acids. This CDR3 is CASSRQGSQETQYF. CDR3 coding DNA: TGTGCCAGCAGTCGACAGGGGTCTCAGGAGACCCAGTACTTC.

The chain joins TRBV9 to TRBJ1-1; D not resolved. CDR1 and CDR2 (germline): SGDLS, YYNGEE. This CDR3 is 15 amino acids long. V lost 1 base and J lost 0, with 10 bases in between. CDR3 sequence reads: CASSVRESMNTEAFF. As DNA, the CDR3 is TGTGCCAGCAGCGTAAGGGAGAGTATGAACACTGAAGCTTTCTTT.

This clone came up a few times. The CDR3 loop reads CAISERGGNTEAFF. The CDR3 bases are TGTGCCATCAGTGAGAGGGGCGGGAACACTGAAGCTTTCTTT. The J gene is TRBJ1-1, the V gene TRBV10-3, with D possibly being TRBD1 (5 bases). Trimming removed 2 bases at V and 1 base at J, with 8 bases between. Per germline, CDR1 ENHRY and CDR2 SYGVKD. CDR3 length: 14 amino acids.

On this clone: Other DNA sequences from this sample encode an identical CDR3 as well. V and J are TRBV20-1 and TRBJ1-4; D uncertain. Trimming cost V 0 bases and J 7 bases, with 0 bases left between them. This CDR3 has 10 amino acids. Germline V gene sequence: CDR1 DFQATT, CDR2 SNEGSKA (reference sequence). CDR3 sequence reads: CSARDEKLFF. In DNA, the CDR3 is TGCAGTGCTAGAGATGAAAAACTGTTTTTT.

As to this clone: An end of the junction differs from the germline gene, which may be a read error. This sequence joins TRBV5-1 and TRBJ2-7; D unresolved. The CDR3 extends over 14 amino acids. Germline V gene lookup returns CDR1 SGHRS and CDR2 YFSETQ. In nucleotides, the CDR3 is TGTGCCAGCAGCTCCGACCAGATGGAGACGGAGCAGTACTTC. It specifies CASSSDQMETEQYF.

The V call is TRBV5-4, the J call TRBJ1-2; 7 bases map to TRBD1. V was clipped by 4 bases and J by 1 base; unmatched bases: 7. Germline CDR1 SGHNT, CDR2 YYREEE (reference sequence). The CDR3 spans 15 residues. The CDR3: CASSTGQDINYGYTF. DNA for the CDR3: TGTGCCAGCAGCACCGGACAGGACATTAACTATGGCTACACCTTC.

The chain recombines TRBV5-1 with TRBJ1-1; tentatively, D is TRBD1 (6 bases). V lost 2 bases and J lost 4, with 12 bases in between. CDR1 and CDR2 (germline): SGHRS, YFSETQ. The CDR3 contains 14 residues. The chain's CDR3 is CASSLQGGGTEAFF. The DNA of the CDR3 is TGCGCCAGCAGCTTACAGGGAGGTGGCACTGAAGCTTTCTTT.

The chain joins TRBV12-5 to TRBJ2-1; D not certain. The CDR3 is made up of 15 amino acids. CDR1 and CDR2 (germline): LGHNT, FRNRAP. The V end lost 2 bases, the J end lost 4 bases, and 12 bases lay between the germline ends. CDR3 region: CASGLSRRVYNEQFF. The CDR3, as DNA: TGTGCTAGTGGTTTGTCCAGGCGCGTTTACAATGAGCAGTTCTTC.

The CDR3 protein is CASSLGGQAGEKLFF. The CDR3, as DNA: TGTGCCAGCAGCTTAGGGGGACAGGCCGGAGAAAAACTGTTTTTT. The chain combines TRBV7-2 with TRBJ1-4; the match to TRBD1 covers 8 bases. CDR1 and CDR2 from the germline V gene are SGHTA and FQGNSA. The CDR3 spans 15 residues. J lost 8 bases, V lost 1 base, and 6 bases had no gene match.

Ten or more counts support this clone. The CDR3 nucleotides read TGTGCCAGCAGCTCGACAGGGGGCCTTGAAAAACTGTTTTTT. This translates into CASSSTGGLEKLFF. The V call is TRBV7-9, the J call TRBJ1-4, with TRBD1 matching 10 bases. This CDR3 spans 14 amino acids. Germline CDR1 reads SEHNR; CDR2 reads FQNEAQ (reference sequence). J was trimmed by 7 bases and V by 4 bases; bases with no gene match: 3. Drawing the rest from reference TRBV7-9 and TRBJ1-4, the complete variable domain is DTGVSQNPRHKITKRGQNVTFRCDPISEHNRLYWYRQTLGQGPEFLTYFQNEAQLEKSRLLSDRFSAERPKGSFSTLEIQRTEQGDSAMYLCASSSTGGLEKLFFGSGTQLSVL.

The V and J genes are TRBV9 and TRBJ2-2; unclear D gene. The ends were cut back, 4 bases at V and 4 bases at J, with 17 bases in the middle. Germline CDR1 is SGDLS and CDR2 is YYNGEE. CDR3 length: 16 residues. The CDR3 bases are TGTGCCAGCAGCTCCAAAAACAAACTCCCCACCGGGGAGCTGTTTTTT. Translated, it gives CASSSKNKLPTGELFF.

This sequence joins TRBV29-1 and TRBJ2-1, with D hard to call. The V gene's germline CDR1 is SQVTM and CDR2 ANQGSEA. This CDR3 contains 10 residues. With 6 bases removed from V and 6 bases from J, the gap between germline ends came to 6 bases. This chain's CDR3 is CSVSSNEQFF. The CDR3, as DNA: TGCAGCGTCTCATCCAATGAGCAGTTCTTC.

This rearrangement joins TRBV9 to TRBJ2-1; tentative D call: TRBD2 (7 bases). The CDR3 has 18 residues. Germline V gives CDR1 SGDLS, CDR2 YYNGEE. The V gene lost 4 bases and the J gene lost 1 base, with 21 bases spanning the gap. CDR3 in amino acids: CASSPRGLEGGSYNEQFF. CDR3 DNA sequence: TGTGCCAGCAGCCCTAGAGGTCTCGAGGGGGGGTCCTACAATGAGCAGTTCTTC.

Only a few counts were recorded for this clone. This chain uses TRBV6-5 with TRBJ2-1, with 7 bases that match TRBD1. Germline CDR1 reads MNHEY; CDR2 reads SVGAGI. V lost 2 bases and J lost 2; bases outside the gene matches: 3. This CDR3 region has 15 residues. CDR3 DNA: TGTGCCAGCAGTTACGAGGGGGCAGCCTACAATGAGCAGTTCTTC. Translated, it gives CASSYEGAAYNEQFF.

This chain links TRBV7-8 with TRBJ1-6; possible D gene TRBD1, 6 bases. The CDR3 totals 15 residues. V was trimmed by 3 bases and J by 11 bases, leaving 17 bases between them. The germline V gene has CDR1 SGHVS and CDR2 FQNEAQ. The CDR3 loop is CASSLRQAAQAPLHF. CDR3 DNA sequence: TGTGCCAGCAGCTTGCGACAGGCCGCCCAGGCACCCCTCCACTTT.

This chain links TRBV7-2 with TRBJ1-3; D not certain. Germline V gene sequence: CDR1 SGHTA, CDR2 FQGNSA. V lost 5 bases to trimming and J lost 2 bases, with 13 bases between them. The CDR3 has 15 residues. The CDR3, as DNA: TGTGCCAGCAGCCCAGCCTGGGGAGCTGGAAACACCATATATTTT. Encoded protein: CASSPAWGAGNTIYF. The variable domain in full, with the rest retrieved from reference TRBV7-2 and TRBJ1-3, is GAGVSQSPSNKVTEKGKDVELRCDPISGHTALYWYRQSLGQGLEFLIYFQGNSAPDKSGLPSDRFSAERTGGSVSTLTIQRTQQEDSAVYLCASSPAWGAGNTIYFGEGSWLTVV.

The chain combines TRBV4-3 with TRBJ1-1, with a tentative D call TRBD1 (6 bases). The ends were cut back, 1 base at V and 0 bases at J, with 9 bases in the middle. Germline CDR1 LGHNA, CDR2 YSLEER. This CDR3 comprises 15 residues. This CDR3 is CASSQVRGLNTEAFF. CDR3 coding DNA: TGCGCCAGCAGCCAAGTCAGGGGATTGAACACTGAAGCTTTCTTT.

The chain has TRBV9 and TRBJ1-2; possible D gene TRBD1, 5 bases. The CDR3 covers 14 residues. CDR1 and CDR2 (germline): SGDLS, YYNGEE. The V gene lost 0 bases and the J gene lost 2 bases, with 8 bases spanning the gap. CDR3 amino acids: CASSVAQGNYGYTF. For the CDR3, the DNA is TGTGCCAGCAGCGTAGCGCAGGGAAACTATGGCTACACCTTC.

The chain has TRBV5-4 and TRBJ1-4, with D possibly matching TRBD1 (6 bases). The length of the CDR3 is 15 residues. The V gene lost 4 bases and the J gene lost 8 bases, with 18 bases spanning the gap. Germline V gives CDR1 SGHNT, CDR2 YYREEE (reference sequence). CDR3 sequence reads: CASSGPDRTLEKLFF. CDR3 nucleotide sequence: TGTGCCAGCAGCGGACCGGACAGAACGTTAGAAAAACTGTTTTTT.

This clone was observed a few times. In the same sample, other DNA sequences code for this CDR3. The chain couples TRBV29-1 to TRBJ1-1; D ambiguous. V was clipped by 4 bases and J by 0 bases, with 3 bases between them. The germline V gene has CDR1 SQVTM and CDR2 ANQGSEA. This CDR3 spans 11 amino acids. In DNA, the CDR3 is TGCAGCGTTGGGCTGAACACTGAAGCTTTCTTT. Encoded protein: CSVGLNTEAFF.